A single sample is the source of the 31 T cell receptor beta chains below, sequenced in a study of blood T cells in healthy people across ages. It was with a sample-barcoded 5' primer and a J-beta primer mix that a second PCR of about 7 to 12 cycles was run. TCRdb re-derived calls from the 5' RACE reads in MiXCR, one entry per CDR3 protein. The table has approximately 830,000 distinct CDR3 sequences, 62% seen once. The sample consisted of blood. The receptors were gathered from a man in his thirties or forties in good health.

This clonotype was observed a few times. This rearrangement joins TRBV4-2 to TRBJ2-6; D unresolved. CDR1 is LGHNA and CDR2 is YNFKEQ in the germline V gene. Trimming cost V 0 bases and J 1 base, with 7 bases left between them. The CDR3 runs to 16 residues. The CDR3 protein is CASSQEIGSGANVLTF. CDR3 coding DNA: TGTGCCAGCAGCCAAGAAATTGGTTCTGGGGCCAACGTCCTGACTTTC.

V and J are TRBV7-2 and TRBJ2-1; a weak D match, TRBD1 (6 bases). Germline loops: CDR1 SGHTA, CDR2 FQGNSA. V gave up 5 bases and J gave up 2 bases, with 13 bases separating them. The CDR3 has 15 amino acids. The CDR3 loop is CASSPLRGTYNEQFF. The CDR3 DNA reads as TGTGCCAGCAGCCCGTTAAGGGGGACCTACAATGAGCAGTTCTTC.

This chain uses TRBV4-2 with TRBJ2-7, with D uncertain. Germline CDR1 reads LGHNA; CDR2 reads YNFKEQ. There are 14 residues in the CDR3. The V gene lost 2 bases and the J gene lost 1 base, with 9 bases spanning the gap. CDR3 region: CASSQSPLSYEQYF. The DNA of the CDR3 is TGTGCCAGCAGCCAATCTCCACTTTCCTACGAGCAGTACTTC.

The chain has TRBV20-1 and TRBJ1-5; the D gene is possibly TRBD1 (6 bases). The CDR3 runs 15 residues. V was cut by 0 bases and J by 2 bases, with 11 bases left in between. Germline CDR1 DFQATT, CDR2 SNEGSKA (reference sequence). The CDR3 DNA reads TGCAGTGCTAGAGATCAGGCAGGGGGCAATCAGCCCCAGCATTTT. Protein product: CSARDQAGGNQPQHF.

This chain links TRBV4-3 with TRBJ2-5; tentative D call: TRBD2 (5 bases). This CDR3 comprises 13 residues. Trimming removed 4 bases from V and 11 bases from J, with 17 bases in between. Germline V lookup: CDR1 LGHNA, CDR2 YSLEER. As DNA, the CDR3 is TGCGCCAGCAGCCCCCACGGGATGTTTGAGCAGTACTTC. Translating it yields CASSPHGMFEQYF.

The V and J genes are TRBV4-2 and TRBJ2-7; 7 bases agree with TRBD2. The germline V gene has CDR1 LGHNA and CDR2 YNFKEQ. The CDR3 is 15 residues long. After removal of 0 bases from V and 5 bases from J, the junction contained 7 bases not matched to a gene. Here the CDR3 DNA reads TGTGCCAGCAGCCAAGATCGGCTAGCGGAGGACGAGCAGTACTTC. Amino acid sequence: CASSQDRLAEDEQYF.

The chain joins TRBV20-1 to TRBJ2-1; 8 bases line up with TRBD2. Germline lookup yields CDR1 DFQATT and CDR2 SNEGSKA (reference sequence). The CDR3 spans 16 residues. V gave up 0 bases and J gave up 1 base; unmatched junction bases: 5. In DNA, the CDR3 is TGCAGTGCTAGAGAAGCCGGGGGGGCATCCTACAATGAGCAGTTCTTC. It specifies CSAREAGGASYNEQFF.

This clonotype was detected once. The chain recombines TRBV28 with TRBJ1-5; D is unclear. The CDR3 has 14 residues. Trimming cost V 7 bases and J 10 bases, with 20 bases left between them. CDR1 is MDHEN, CDR2 SYDVKM, per germline. In DNA, the CDR3 is TGTGCCAGCATATCGGCCTTTGGTCGTGGACCCCAGCATTTT. This gives the protein CASISAFGRGPQHF.

This clonotype has more than one count but fewer than ten. The J gene is TRBJ2-7, the V gene TRBV6-5; tentative D call: TRBD1 (6 bases). V was shortened by 2 bases and J by 5 bases, with 13 bases between the two germline ends. There are 14 residues in the CDR3. Germline V gives CDR1 MNHEY, CDR2 SVGAGI. CDR3 sequence (DNA): TGTGCCAGCAGTTACGGGGGCTCCTTACACGAGCAGTACTTC. Translated, it gives CASSYGGSLHEQYF.

This clonotype was counted only a few times. The chain is built from TRBV25-1 and TRBJ2-7; 7 bases are shared with TRBD2. V was clipped by 4 bases and J by 4 bases; unmatched bases: 7. The CDR3 sequence is 14 residues long. Germline V gives CDR1 MGHDK, CDR2 SYGVNS. Here the CDR3 reads CASSAGLVVYEQYF. CDR3 nucleotide sequence: TGTGCCAGCAGTGCCGGACTAGTGGTATACGAGCAGTACTTC.

The rearrangement uses TRBV2 and TRBJ2-7, with TRBD1 matching over 10 bases. After removal of 6 bases from V and 0 bases from J, the junction contained 2 bases not matched to a gene. The CDR3 runs 14 residues. Germline V gene data show CDR1 as SNHLY and CDR2 as FYNNEI. The CDR3 bases are TGTGCCAGCAGAGGGACAGGGGTCTCCTACGAGCAGTACTTC. This encodes CASRGTGVSYEQYF. The complete variable domain, with remaining parts taken from reference TRBV2 and TRBJ2-7, reads EPEVTQTPSHQVTQMGQEVILRCVPISNHLYFYWYRQILGQKVEFLVSFYNNEISEKSEIFDDQFSVERPDGSNFTLKIRSTKLEDSAMYFCASRGTGVSYEQYFGPGTRLTVT.

The chain has TRBV15 and TRBJ2-4; D might be TRBD1 or TRBD2, each matching 5 bases. Germline values: CDR1 LNHNV, CDR2 YYDKDF (reference sequence). Trimming shortened V by 0 bases and J by 5 bases, and 11 bases separated the two germline ends. The CDR3 runs to 15 residues. The DNA of the CDR3 is TGTGCCACCAGCAGAGACCGGGGCGCAGAAAACATTCAGTACTTC. Translated, it gives CATSRDRGAENIQYF.

This clonotype was seen once. The V gene is TRBV29-1, the J gene TRBJ1-2, with D possibly matching TRBD1 (6 bases). This CDR3 spans 14 amino acids. Germline V CDR1 and CDR2: SQVTM, ANQGSEA. The V gene lost 6 bases and the J gene lost 2 bases, with 16 bases spanning the gap. CDR3 residues: CSVETSGGNYGYTF. The CDR3 DNA follows: TGCAGCGTAGAAACCAGTGGGGGCAACTATGGCTACACCTTC.

The rearrangement links TRBV19 to TRBJ2-5; the D gene is possibly TRBD2 (5 bases). Trimming left V 7 bases short and J 5 bases short, with 17 bases between. The CDR3 runs 14 residues. CDR1 LNHDA and CDR2 SQIVND come from the germline V gene (reference sequence). CDR3 nucleotides: TGTGCCAGTACTGGCCTCTCGGGCGGGGAGACCCAGTACTTC. Translating it yields CASTGLSGGETQYF.

The chain is built from TRBV6-2 or TRBV6-3 and TRBJ2-1; D may correspond to TRBD1 or TRBD2 (6 bases each). The CDR3 sequence is 15 residues long. Germline V CDR1 and CDR2: MNHEY, SVGEGT. The V end was cut by 3 bases, the J end by 2 bases, with 11 bases between. The CDR3 protein is CASSYFGGPYNEQFF. CDR3 in DNA: TGTGCCAGCAGTTATTTTGGGGGGCCCTACAATGAGCAGTTCTTC.

V gene TRBV7-2 combines with J gene TRBJ1-4; perhaps TRBD1 as D (5 bases). Trimming shortened V by 5 bases and J by 0 bases, and 13 bases separated the two germline ends. Germline V lookup: CDR1 SGHTA, CDR2 FQGNSA. This CDR3 has 16 amino acids. The CDR3 spells CASSANGGATNEKLFF. CDR3 nucleotides: TGTGCCAGCAGCGCAAATGGGGGGGCAACTAATGAAAAACTGTTTTTT.

The V and J genes are TRBV24-1 and TRBJ2-5, with D maybe TRBD1 (7 bases). CDR1 KGHDR and CDR2 SFDVKD come from the germline V gene. V gave up 5 bases and J gave up 5 bases, with 20 bases separating them. CDR3 length: 16 amino acids. CDR3 sequence: CATSAGPSGGKETQYF. The CDR3 bases are TGTGCCACCAGTGCCGGGCCGTCAGGGGGGAAGGAGACCCAGTACTTC.

The rearrangement links TRBV5-1 to TRBJ2-7, with a tentative D call TRBD1 (6 bases). CDR1 is SGHRS, CDR2 YFSETQ, per germline. The CDR3 has 15 residues. V was trimmed by 4 bases and J by 0 bases, leaving 14 bases between them. CDR3 region: CASSPSRGYSYEQYF. The CDR3 nucleotides read TGCGCCAGCAGCCCCTCCAGGGGATACTCCTACGAGCAGTACTTC. Combining the CDR3 with reference TRBV5-1 and TRBJ2-7 gives the whole variable domain KAGVTQTPRYLIKTRGQQVTLSCSPISGHRSVSWYQQTPGQGLQFLFEYFSETQRNKGNFPGRFSGRQFSNSRSEMNVSTLELGDSALYLCASSPSRGYSYEQYFGPGTRLTVT.

The chain couples TRBV20-1 to TRBJ2-3, with 10 nucleotides matching TRBD2. Germline CDR1 reads DFQATT; CDR2 reads SNEGSKA (reference sequence). The CDR3 contains 14 residues. The V segment lost 6 bases and the J segment 8 bases; nucleotides outside the gene matches: 11. CDR3 loop: CSAIAGGPPGTQYF. The CDR3 DNA is TGCAGTGCCATAGCGGGGGGACCACCCGGTACGCAGTATTTT.

This chain uses TRBV9 with TRBJ2-1; D gene uncertain. Germline V gives CDR1 SGDLS, CDR2 YYNGEE. CDR3 length: 12 residues. The V and J ends lost 6 bases and 10 bases respectively, with 14 bases between them. The DNA for the CDR3 is TGTGCCAGCACCTTCGGTGTTGGGGAGCAGTTCTTC. It codes for CASTFGVGEQFF.

V and J are TRBV9 and TRBJ2-1; 8 nucleotides agree with TRBD1. The CDR3 runs 19 residues. The germline CDR1 and CDR2 sequences are SGDLS and YYNGEE. Germline trimming cut 4 bases from V and 5 bases from J; bases unmatched to any gene: 20. The CDR3 bases are TGTGCCAGCAGCAATATAAAACCCCTCAGGGGGCTCGCGGACAATGAGCAGTTCTTC. Its translation: CASSNIKPLRGLADNEQFF.

This clonotype has a handful of counts. CDR3: CASSLGSGGLSYEQYF. CDR3 sequence (DNA): TGTGCCAGCAGCTTAGGCAGCGGGGGCCTCTCCTACGAGCAGTACTTC. The chain carries TRBV7-2 and TRBJ2-7; TRBD2 matches at 8 bases. There are 16 residues in the CDR3. Trimming removed 1 base from V and 0 bases from J; junction bases left unmatched: 5. CDR1 SGHTA and CDR2 FQGNSA come from the germline V gene.

For this clonotype: Germline is not matched at one junction end, which may reflect a read error. The chain combines TRBV11-2 with TRBJ1-4, with 7 nucleotides matching TRBD1. The germline CDR1 and CDR2 sequences are SGHAT and FQNNGV. This CDR3 has 15 residues. CDR3 DNA sequence: TGCGCCAGCAGATTTCCGGGACAGTTTAATGAAAAACTGTTTTTT. Translated: CASRFPGQFNEKLFF.

The rearrangement uses TRBV4-3 and TRBJ2-3; D gene unclear. The V gene's germline CDR1 is LGHNA and CDR2 YSLEER. This CDR3 contains 15 residues. V was trimmed by 0 bases and J by 8 bases, leaving 15 bases between them. The CDR3 nucleotides read TGCGCCAGCAGCCAAGAAGGACCGCGCACCGGTACGCAGTATTTT. Translation: CASSQEGPRTGTQYF.

About this clonotype: At one end, the junction sequence differs from germline, possibly due to a read error. V usage is TRBV4-3 and J usage is TRBJ2-6, with a weak D call TRBD1 (5 bases). This CDR3 is built from 18 residues. From germline, CDR1 is LGHNA and CDR2 YSLEER. The CDR3 nucleotides are TGCGCCAGCAGCCAAGATAATGGCGTCTTCTCTGGGGCCAGCGTCCTGACTTTC. Amino acid sequence: CASSQDNGVFSGASVLTF.

The rearrangement joins TRBV6-2 or TRBV6-3 to TRBJ2-1; 8 bases align to TRBD1. This CDR3 region has 16 residues. The V gene end was trimmed by 4 bases and the J gene end by 4 bases; junction bases not matched to a gene: 9. Germline V gene sequence: CDR1 MNHEY, CDR2 SVGEGT. The CDR3 region has the DNA TGTGCCAGCAGTTCCTTGGACAGGGAGGCTTACAATGAGCAGTTCTTC. Its protein product is CASSSLDREAYNEQFF.

This sequence joins TRBV6-5 and TRBJ2-1; 12 bases are shared with TRBD2. This CDR3 has 15 amino acids. Germline CDR1 and CDR2: MNHEY and SVGAGI. J gave up 5 bases and V 5 bases, and 4 bases lay outside the gene matches. The CDR3 nucleotides are TGTGCCAGCAGTCCCCGGACTAGCGGGAACAATGAGCAGTTCTTC. Protein product: CASSPRTSGNNEQFF.

The rearrangement links TRBV4-1 to TRBJ2-1; 12 bases line up with TRBD2. This CDR3 contains 16 residues. J was trimmed by 6 bases and V by 4 bases; bases with no gene match: 7. Germline V gene sequence: CDR1 MGHRA, CDR2 YSYEKL. The CDR3 loop reads CASSLILAGGGNEQFF. The CDR3 DNA is TGCGCCAGCAGCCTTATTCTAGCGGGAGGGGGCAATGAGCAGTTCTTC.

There are a few counts of this clonotype. The chain couples TRBV10-3 to TRBJ1-2; D is ambiguous. Trimming took 0 bases from V and 8 from J, leaving 13 bases between them. The CDR3 is 14 residues long. Looked up from germline, CDR1 is ENHRY and CDR2 is SYGVKD. The CDR3 DNA sequence: TGTGCCATCAGTGAGTCGTCCGTGTTGAAAGGCTACACCTTC. Protein: CAISESSVLKGYTF.

The chain combines TRBV15 with TRBJ2-5; TRBD2 agrees at 9 bases. Germline CDR1 LNHNV, CDR2 YYDKDF (reference sequence). With 1 base clipped from V and 4 bases from J, the junction kept 4 bases outside the gene matches. There are 15 residues in the CDR3. CDR3 sequence (DNA): TGTGCCACCAGCAGAGGGGGACTAGCTGCAGAGACCCAGTACTTC. Its translation: CATSRGGLAAETQYF.

A remark on this clonotype: A read error may explain this, as a much larger clone is one base away. The CDR3 region is CTSSLGGQGNEQYF. The DNA of the CDR3 is TGTACCAGCAGCTTAGGGGGACAGGGGAACGAGCAGTACTTC. The chain joins TRBV7-8 to TRBJ2-5, with 10 nucleotides matching TRBD1. The J call is uncertain, as TRBJ2-7 better fits the DNA end. CDR1 and CDR2 (germline): SGHVS, FQNEAQ. CDR3 length equals 14 residues.